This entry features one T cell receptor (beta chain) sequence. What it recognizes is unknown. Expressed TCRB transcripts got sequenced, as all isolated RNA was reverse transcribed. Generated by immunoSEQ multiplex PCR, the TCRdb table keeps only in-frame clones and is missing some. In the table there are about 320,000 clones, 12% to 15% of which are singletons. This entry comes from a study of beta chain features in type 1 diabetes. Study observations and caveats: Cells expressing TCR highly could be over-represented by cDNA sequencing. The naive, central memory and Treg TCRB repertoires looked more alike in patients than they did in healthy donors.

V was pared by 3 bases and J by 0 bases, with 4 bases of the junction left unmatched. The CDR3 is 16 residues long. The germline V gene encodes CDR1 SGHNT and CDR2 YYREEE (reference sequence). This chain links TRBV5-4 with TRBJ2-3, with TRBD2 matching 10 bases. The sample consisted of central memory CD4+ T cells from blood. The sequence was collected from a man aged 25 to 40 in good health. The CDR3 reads CASSSGLAASTDTQYF. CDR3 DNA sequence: TGTGCCAGCAGCTCTGGACTAGCGGCGAGCACAGATACGCAGTATTTT.